The 18 T cell receptor beta chains listed next were all sequenced from one sample in a study of T cell changes during pregnancy in multiple sclerosis. Repertoires were generated with immunoSEQ multiplex PCR, while TCRdb's copy carries only in-frame clones and drops some. This sample has 85,000 to 130,000 clones, with under 95% found just once. The specimen was peripheral blood, collected before pregnancy. These receptor sequences come from a female donor with multiple sclerosis, enrolled in a pregnancy study.

The chain carries TRBV25-1 and TRBJ1-3, with 8 bases lining up with TRBD1. The V gene's germline CDR1 is MGHDK and CDR2 SYGVNS. CDR3 length: 16 amino acids. V shed 6 bases, J shed 3 bases, and the junction held 10 bases outside the gene matches. The CDR3: CASSVTGGMGGNTIYF. The CDR3 DNA sequence: TGTGCCAGCAGCGTAACAGGGGGGATGGGTGGAAACACCATATATTTT.

The chain links TRBV6-4 to TRBJ1-1; 7 bases line up with TRBD1. Germline V CDR1 and CDR2: MRHNA, SNTAGT. This CDR3 spans 13 amino acids. Trimming removed 5 bases from V and 1 base from J; junction bases left unmatched: 1. CDR3 amino acids: CASSTGENTEAFF. CDR3 nucleotides: TGTGCCAGCAGTACAGGGGAGAACACTGAAGCTTTCTTT.

The chain carries TRBV5-1 and TRBJ2-1; D remains unclear. Trimming shortened V by 4 bases and J by 3 bases, and 17 bases separated the two germline ends. The V gene's germline CDR1 is SGHRS and CDR2 YFSETQ. This CDR3 region has 16 residues. The CDR3 reads CASSPTKDLVYNEQFF. Written as DNA, the CDR3 is TGCGCCAGCAGCCCGACAAAGGATCTTGTCTACAATGAGCAGTTCTTC. Together with reference TRBV5-1 and TRBJ2-1, the CDR3 gives the full variable domain: KAGVTQTPRYLIKTRGQQVTLSCSPISGHRSVSWYQQTPGQGLQFLFEYFSETQRNKGNFPGRFSGRQFSNSRSEMNVSTLELGDSALYLCASSPTKDLVYNEQFFGPGTRLTVL.

This clone was detected once. The V call is TRBV5-4, the J call TRBJ1-1, with 11 bases fitting TRBD1. The trim removed 4 bases at V and 0 bases at J, leaving 8 bases unmatched. The germline V gene encodes CDR1 SGHNT and CDR2 YYREEE (reference sequence). This CDR3 is built from 17 residues. CDR3 sequence (DNA): TGTGCCAGCAGCCCCCGGGGACAGGGGGGAATGAACACTGAAGCTTTCTTT. The encoded protein is CASSPRGQGGMNTEAFF.

A note on this clone: At one end, the junction sequence differs from germline, possibly due to a read error. The genes are TRBV11-3 and TRBJ2-7; tentative D call: TRBD1 (6 bases). The CDR3 totals 15 residues. Germline V gene sequence: CDR1 SGHNT, CDR2 YENEEA. The CDR3 nucleotides read TGTGCCAGCGGCTTGGGGCAGGGGTTTGTCGACGAGCAGTACTTC. This translates into CASGLGQGFVDEQYF.

The count of this clone is one. V gene TRBV19 combines with J gene TRBJ1-2; TRBD1 matches at 7 bases. Trimming at V came to 4 bases and at J to 6 bases, leaving 8 bases not matched to a gene. Germline-derived CDR1 and CDR2 are LNHDA and SQIVND (reference sequence). The CDR3 has 14 residues. CDR3 nucleotide sequence: TGTGCCAGTAGTACAACAGGGGCGCTCCATGGCTACACCTTC. Translation: CASSTTGALHGYTF.

The chain uses TRBV15 and TRBJ2-5; possible D gene TRBD2, 6 bases. Germline CDR1 LNHNV, CDR2 YYDKDF (reference sequence). CDR3 length: 16 amino acids. The V end was cut by 0 bases, the J end by 5 bases, with 16 bases between. The CDR3 DNA is TGTGCCACCAGCAGAGATGGGACTCTTGTTGGGGAGACCCAGTACTTC. Its protein is CATSRDGTLVGETQYF.

CDR3 nucleotide sequence: TGCGCCAGCAGCAGGCGGACAGGGGGCGCAGGGGCGAGCTCCTATAATTCACCCCTCCACTTT. This translates into CASSRRTGGAGASSYNSPLHF. The chain is built from TRBV5-1 and TRBJ1-6, with 11 bases matching TRBD1. V lost 4 bases and J lost 0; bases outside the gene matches: 15. CDR1 and CDR2 (germline): SGHRS, YFSETQ. The CDR3 spans 21 residues. The full variable domain, completed using reference TRBV5-1 and TRBJ1-6, is KAGVTQTPRYLIKTRGQQVTLSCSPISGHRSVSWYQQTPGQGLQFLFEYFSETQRNKGNFPGRFSGRQFSNSRSEMNVSTLELGDSALYLCASSRRTGGAGASSYNSPLHFGNGTRLTVT.

This clone was counted between two and nine times. This chain links TRBV28 with TRBJ1-2; D call uncertain. Trimming stripped 2 bases from V and 7 bases from J, with 8 bases between. Per the germline V gene, CDR1 is MDHEN and CDR2 is SYDVKM. This CDR3 is 12 amino acids long. The CDR3 nucleotides read TGTGCCAGCAGTTTACCCGGAGGTGGCTACACCTTC. Its translation is CASSLPGGGYTF.

The chain is built from TRBV10-3 and TRBJ2-5; TRBD2 is a possible D gene (5 bases). This CDR3 spans 15 amino acids. The ends were cut back, 6 bases at V and 5 bases at J, with 19 bases in the middle. Looked up from germline, CDR1 is ENHRY and CDR2 is SYGVKD. The CDR3 DNA is TGTGCCATCAGGTCACTAGTCGGGCCTGGGGAGACCCAGTACTTC. Translation gives CAIRSLVGPGETQYF.

This clone was found once. The rearrangement joins TRBV7-3 to TRBJ2-1; D possibly corresponds to TRBD2 (7 bases). V was trimmed by 3 bases and J by 8 bases, leaving 17 bases between them. Germline V lookup: CDR1 SGHTA, CDR2 FQGTGA. The CDR3 covers 15 residues. The CDR3 nucleotides read TGTGCCAGCAGCTTGGGAGGGGGGGGCATCGATGAGCAGTTCTTC. Its protein is CASSLGGGGIDEQFF.

In this sample, this clone turned up once. The chain employs TRBV7-9 and TRBJ1-1; 8 bases fit TRBD1. CDR1 is SEHNR and CDR2 is FQNEAQ in the germline V gene (reference sequence). The length of the CDR3 is 14 residues. V gave up 5 bases and J gave up 1 base; unmatched junction bases: 3. CDR3 region: CASSIGTGNTEAFF. The CDR3 bases are TGTGCCAGCAGCATAGGGACAGGGAACACTGAAGCTTTCTTT.

This clone was recorded only once. The chain employs TRBV6-5 and TRBJ1-2; D is undetermined. The CDR3 runs to 14 residues. Between the trimmed V and J ends, which lost 7 bases and 2 bases, there was a span of 14 bases. Germline V CDR1 and CDR2: MNHEY, SVGAGI. The CDR3 sequence is CASTRTRPNYGYTF. CDR3 in DNA: TGTGCCAGCACCCGCACTAGACCGAACTATGGCTACACCTTC.

V is TRBV7-2 and J is TRBJ1-3, with TRBD1 matching over 9 bases. V trimming: 5 bases; J trimming: 5 bases; junction bases outside the gene matches: 7. The germline V gene encodes CDR1 SGHTA and CDR2 FQGNSA. This CDR3 comprises 15 residues. Here the CDR3 reads CASSPSGTGRNTIYF. The CDR3 bases are TGTGCCAGCAGCCCGTCGGGGACAGGGAGAAACACCATATATTTT.

Worth noting for this clone: An end of the junction differs from the germline gene, which may be a read error. The chain uses TRBV6-6 and TRBJ2-3; TRBD2 matches at 8 bases. CDR3 length equals 16 residues. Germline V gene sequence: CDR1 MNHNY, CDR2 SVGAGI (reference sequence). The CDR3 DNA reads as TGTGCCAGCAGTGACTCTCCTAGCGGGAGCACAGATACGCAGTATTTT. The encoded protein is CASSDSPSGSTDTQYF.

A single count supports this clone. The genes are TRBV30 and TRBJ2-5; tentative D call: TRBD1 (6 bases). The germline V gene encodes CDR1 GTSNPN and CDR2 SVGIG (reference sequence). The CDR3 extends over 14 amino acids. Deletions cut 1 base from V and 1 base from J, with 10 bases between. As DNA, the CDR3 is TGTGCCTGGAGTGACAGGGTCGGCCAAGAGACCCAGTACTTC. Translated: CAWSDRVGQETQYF.

V and J are TRBV13 and TRBJ2-3; 12 bases match TRBD2. This CDR3 is built from 17 residues. Germline V gene lookup returns CDR1 PRHDT and CDR2 FYEKMQ (reference sequence). Losses at the gene ends were 0 bases for V and 6 bases for J; bases not matched to a gene: 7. CDR3 DNA sequence: TGTGCCAGCAGCTTAGGTCTAGCGGGGGGGCCTTTGGATACGCAGTATTTT. This encodes CASSLGLAGGPLDTQYF. Combining the CDR3 with reference TRBV13 and TRBJ2-3 gives the whole variable domain AAGVIQSPRHLIKEKRETATLKCYPIPRHDTVYWYQQGPGQDPQFLISFYEKMQSDKGSIPDRFSAQQFSDYHSELNMSSLELGDSALYFCASSLGLAGGPLDTQYFGPGTRLTVL.

The gene calls are TRBV12-5 and TRBJ2-3; perhaps TRBD1 as D (6 bases). Between the trimmed V and J ends, which lost 1 base and 3 bases, there was a span of 8 bases. CDR3 length: 14 amino acids. Germline assignment: CDR1 LGHNT and CDR2 FRNRAP. The CDR3 nucleotides read TGTGCTAGTGGTTTGGACAGGGTGACAGATACGCAGTATTTT. As protein: CASGLDRVTDTQYF.